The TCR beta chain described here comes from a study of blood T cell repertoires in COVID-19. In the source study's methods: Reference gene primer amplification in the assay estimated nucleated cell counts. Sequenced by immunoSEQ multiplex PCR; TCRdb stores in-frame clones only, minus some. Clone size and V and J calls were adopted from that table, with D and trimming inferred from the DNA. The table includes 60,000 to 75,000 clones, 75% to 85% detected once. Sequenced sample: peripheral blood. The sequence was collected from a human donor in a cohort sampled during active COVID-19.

The CDR3 loop is CAWSVGQGSYEQYF. CDR3 coding DNA: TGTGCCTGGAGTGTGGGACAGGGTTCCTACGAGCAGTACTTC. The V gene is TRBV30, the J gene TRBJ2-7; 9 nucleotides line up with TRBD1. Germline lookup yields CDR1 GTSNPN and CDR2 SVGIG (reference sequence). V was pared by 0 bases and J by 1 base, with 1 base of the junction left unmatched. The CDR3 consists of 14 residues.